Below, 27 T cell receptor beta chains from the same sample are listed, as sequenced in a study of cytomegalovirus exposure and HLA in healthy donors. With 60 Vbeta and 13 Jbeta primers, the PCR was carried out. The method was immunoSEQ multiplex PCR; TCRdb's version includes in-frame clones alone and lacks a portion of them. The table lists tens of thousands of clones, approximately 81% of them singletons, with approximately 3% in the top ten. The sample comprised PBMCs. These receptors were taken from a woman between 18 and 29 years old in good health and CMV-seronegative.

The chain joins TRBV27 to TRBJ2-2; 12 nucleotides agree with TRBD2. The CDR3 is made up of 17 amino acids. The germline gives CDR1 MNHEY, CDR2 SMNVEV (reference sequence). After removal of 2 bases from V and 1 base from J, the junction contained 2 bases not matched to a gene. CDR3 loop: CASSLLAGGGNTGELFF. CDR3 in DNA: TGTGCCAGCAGTTTACTAGCGGGAGGGGGGAACACCGGGGAGCTGTTTTTT.

The chain carries TRBV5-1 and TRBJ2-5; possible D gene TRBD1, 5 bases. CDR3 length equals 14 residues. The ends were cut back, 0 bases at V and 1 base at J, with 7 bases in the middle. Germline CDR1 reads SGHRS; CDR2 reads YFSETQ. CDR3 DNA: TGCGCCAGCAGCTTGGGACAGCCCCAAGAGACCCAGTACTTC. Translating gives CASSLGQPQETQYF.

The J gene is TRBJ2-7, the V gene TRBV28; 10 bases map to TRBD2. The CDR3 runs 14 residues. V shed 3 bases and J 7 bases; nucleotides not matched to a gene: 6. CDR1 is MDHEN and CDR2 is SYDVKM in the germline V gene. For the CDR3, the DNA is TGTGCCAGCAGTTTGTCTAGCGGGAGCAAGGAGCAGTACTTC. It translates to CASSLSSGSKEQYF.

This clone appeared a few times. This chain links TRBV6-5 with TRBJ2-1; D is perhaps TRBD2 (6 bases). The germline V and J ends were trimmed by 6 bases and 5 bases, with 14 bases remaining between them. CDR1 is MNHEY, CDR2 SVGAGI, per germline. CDR3 length: 14 residues. The CDR3 sequence is CASSLFAGHNEQFF. The DNA for the CDR3 is TGTGCCAGCAGCCTTTTCGCGGGGCACAATGAGCAGTTCTTC.

This clone has a single count. The genes are TRBV19 and TRBJ2-3; unclear D gene. With 1 base removed from V and 0 bases from J, the gap between germline ends came to 8 bases. Germline V gives CDR1 LNHDA, CDR2 SQIVND (reference sequence). This CDR3 contains 15 residues. CDR3 sequence: CASSIAYRSTDTQYF. CDR3 sequence (DNA): TGTGCCAGTAGTATAGCCTACCGGAGCACAGATACGCAGTATTTT.

The rearrangement joins TRBV19 to TRBJ2-1; D might be TRBD1 (5 bases). This CDR3 has 15 residues. Germline V gene sequence: CDR1 LNHDA, CDR2 SQIVND (reference sequence). With 5 bases removed from V and 0 bases from J, the gap between germline ends came to 11 bases. The DNA for the CDR3 is TGTGCCAGTAGTTCTCACAGGAGCTCCTACAATGAGCAGTTCTTC. It specifies CASSSHRSSYNEQFF.

The V call is TRBV15, the J call TRBJ1-1; the D gene is possibly TRBD1 (5 bases). The germline V gene encodes CDR1 LNHNV and CDR2 YYDKDF (reference sequence). Trimming removed 5 bases from V and 0 bases from J, with 16 bases in between. This CDR3 is 16 amino acids long. CDR3 residues: CATSPQGVHMNTEAFF. In DNA, the CDR3 is TGTGCCACCAGCCCCCAAGGGGTCCACATGAACACTGAAGCTTTCTTT.

The chain employs TRBV29-1 and TRBJ1-4; possible D gene TRBD1, 6 bases. Germline V gene data show CDR1 as SQVTM and CDR2 as ANQGSEA. Trimming stripped 6 bases from V and 4 bases from J, with 15 bases between. The CDR3 length is 14 residues. DNA for the CDR3: TGCAGCGTGGGTCAAGGGGGATTTAATGAAAAACTGTTTTTT. It yields the protein CSVGQGGFNEKLFF.

The V gene is TRBV4-1, the J gene TRBJ1-5; D unresolved. CDR1 MGHRA and CDR2 YSYEKL come from the germline V gene. This CDR3 contains 17 residues. The V end lost 0 bases, the J end lost 0 bases, and 12 bases lay between the germline ends. CDR3 DNA sequence: TGCGCCAGCAGCCAAGATGACACCTTTTATAGCAATCAGCCCCAGCATTTT. Translated, it gives CASSQDDTFYSNQPQHF.

This clone was detected a few times. The chain recombines TRBV14 with TRBJ1-1; TRBD1 matches at 7 bases. Germline values: CDR1 SGHDN, CDR2 FVKESK. Unmatched junction bases numbered 8, after V lost 4 bases and J lost 6 bases. The CDR3 is 14 amino acids. CDR3 coding DNA: TGTGCCAGCAGCCGACATACAGGGGAGTCTGAAGCTTTCTTT. Encoded protein: CASSRHTGESEAFF.

V and J are TRBV27 and TRBJ2-5; 8 positions agree with TRBD1. J lost 4 bases, V lost 11 bases, and 6 bases had no gene match. Germline V CDR1 and CDR2: MNHEY, SMNVEV (reference sequence). CDR3 size: 12 residues. DNA for the CDR3: TGTGCCCAGGGGGCAGGCCTAGAGACCCAGTACTTC. Translated, it gives CAQGAGLETQYF.

This chain uses TRBV6-5 with TRBJ2-2; D remains unclear. The CDR3 is 15 residues long. V lost 0 bases to trimming and J lost 4 bases, with 9 bases between them. CDR1 is MNHEY, CDR2 SVGAGI, per germline. CDR3 sequence (DNA): TGTGCCAGCAGTTACTCTACCGGGTCCACCGGGGAGCTGTTTTTT. Residues: CASSYSTGSTGELFF.

This chain links TRBV28 with TRBJ1-1, with 7 bases lining up with TRBD1. The V and J ends lost 2 bases and 12 bases, in that order; junction bases with no gene match: 9. This CDR3 is built from 13 residues. Germline lookup yields CDR1 MDHEN and CDR2 SYDVKM. This CDR3 reads CASSLGRQGVPFF. As DNA, the CDR3 is TGTGCCAGCAGTTTAGGCCGACAGGGTGTACCTTTCTTT.

J is TRBJ2-1 and V is TRBV7-2; tentatively, D is TRBD2 (6 bases). The CDR3 totals 15 residues. V was trimmed by 3 bases and J by 0 bases, leaving 9 bases between them. Germline assignment: CDR1 SGHTA and CDR2 FQGNSA. The CDR3 bases are TGTGCCAGCAGCTTGCGGGACCACTCCTACAATGAGCAGTTCTTC. This sequence encodes CASSLRDHSYNEQFF.

The chain has TRBV27 and TRBJ1-1, with 8 bases aligning to TRBD1. CDR3 length equals 16 residues. The trim removed 5 bases at V and 4 bases at J, leaving 12 bases unmatched. CDR1 and CDR2 (germline): MNHEY, SMNVEV (reference sequence). The CDR3 sequence is CASSPPGQGLATEAFF. In DNA form, the CDR3 reads TGTGCCAGCAGTCCTCCTGGACAGGGCTTAGCCACTGAAGCTTTCTTT.

The V call is TRBV5-4, the J call TRBJ2-7; maybe TRBD1 (6 bases). This CDR3 spans 18 amino acids. With 0 bases removed from V and 0 bases from J, the gap between germline ends came to 19 bases. Germline assignment: CDR1 SGHNT and CDR2 YYREEE (reference sequence). CDR3 residues: CASSLGRGTSLPSYEQYF. The CDR3 coding sequence is TGTGCCAGCAGCTTGGGTAGGGGGACATCCTTACCCTCCTACGAGCAGTACTTC.

This chain joins TRBV27 and TRBJ2-1; the match to TRBD1 covers 9 bases. The CDR3 contains 16 residues. The junction had 11 bases not matched to a gene; V was cut back by 5 bases and J by 6 bases. In germline, CDR1 is MNHEY, CDR2 SMNVEV (reference sequence). CDR3 residues: CASSPPGTGLTNEQFF. Here the CDR3 DNA reads TGTGCCAGCAGTCCGCCCGGGACAGGGCTAACCAATGAGCAGTTCTTC.

The V and J genes are TRBV7-6 and TRBJ1-1; tentative D call: TRBD1 (6 bases). CDR1 SGHVS and CDR2 FNYEAQ come from the germline V gene. Between the trimmed V and J ends, which lost 1 base and 6 bases, there was a span of 12 bases. The CDR3 is 14 amino acids. Here the CDR3 reads CASSLVPDRAEAFF. The CDR3 DNA is TGTGCCAGCAGCTTAGTTCCGGACAGAGCTGAAGCTTTCTTT.

V and J are TRBV18 and TRBJ2-3; 10 positions agree with TRBD2. Germline V lookup: CDR1 KGHSH, CDR2 LQKENI. This CDR3 region has 16 residues. After removal of 2 bases from V and 5 bases from J, the junction contained 7 bases not matched to a gene. The DNA of the CDR3 is TGTGCCAGCTCACCATTTTCTAGCGGGAGACGAGATACGCAGTATTTT. This codes for CASSPFSSGRRDTQYF.

This clone was recorded only once. The chain has TRBV7-9 and TRBJ2-3; TRBD2 might be the D (5 bases). Trimming pared 9 bases from V and 3 bases from J, leaving 25 bases between. The CDR3 spans 17 residues. Germline CDR1 SEHNR, CDR2 FQNEAQ (reference sequence). Here the CDR3 reads CASIPPLAHSGTDTQYF. Here the CDR3 DNA reads TGTGCCAGTATCCCACCTCTAGCCCACTCGGGTACAGATACGCAGTATTTT.

The chain couples TRBV27 to TRBJ2-2; no clear D. V lost 3 bases and J lost 0, with 8 bases in between. CDR1 and CDR2 from the germline V gene are MNHEY and SMNVEV (reference sequence). CDR3 length equals 15 residues. CDR3 residues: CASSLFGANTGELFF. The CDR3 coding sequence is TGTGCCAGCAGTTTGTTCGGAGCGAACACCGGGGAGCTGTTTTTT.

The CDR3 DNA sequence: TGTGCCAGCAGCCCGGCGGTGTTGACGGTCTCAAGGCACCAAGAGACCCAGTACTTC. As protein: CASSPAVLTVSRHQETQYF. The chain employs TRBV5-6 and TRBJ2-5, with unresolved D. The V end was cut by 4 bases, the J end by 0 bases, with 25 bases between. Germline V CDR1 and CDR2: SGHDT, YYEEEE. The CDR3 loop spans 19 amino acids.

The genes are TRBV7-8 and TRBJ1-4; a weak D match, TRBD1 (6 bases). Germline CDR1 SGHVS, CDR2 FQNEAQ. This CDR3 is 16 amino acids long. Trimming took off 1 base at V and 0 bases at J, with 9 bases between the two ends. The chain's CDR3 is CASSLDRAPTNEKLFF. The CDR3 DNA sequence: TGTGCCAGCAGCTTAGACAGGGCACCAACTAATGAAAAACTGTTTTTT.

This rearrangement joins TRBV25-1 to TRBJ1-1; D is unresolved. The CDR3 has 13 residues. Germline V gives CDR1 MGHDK, CDR2 SYGVNS. V was shortened by 8 bases and J by 4 bases, with 14 bases between the two germline ends. CDR3 in amino acids: CASSLWAGTEAFF. Written as DNA, the CDR3 is TGTGCCAGCTCTCTTTGGGCAGGCACTGAAGCTTTCTTT. The whole variable domain, filled in from reference TRBV25-1 and TRBJ1-1, reads EADIYQTPRYLVIGTGKKITLECSQTMGHDKMYWYQQDPGMELHLIHYSYGVNSTEKGDLSSESTVSRIRTEHFPLTLESARPSHTSQYLCASSLWAGTEAFFGQGTRLTVV.

A single count supports this clone. The chain employs TRBV5-6 and TRBJ2-5; D may be TRBD1 (5 bases). Trimming removed 2 bases at V and 3 bases at J, with 11 bases between. The V gene's germline CDR1 is SGHDT and CDR2 YYEEEE. CDR3 size: 14 residues. The DNA of the CDR3 is TGTGCCAGCAGCTTATCGCAGGGCAAAGAGACCCAGTACTTC. This translates into CASSLSQGKETQYF.

V is TRBV5-1 and J is TRBJ2-7; 9 bases agree with TRBD1. Germline lookup yields CDR1 SGHRS and CDR2 YFSETQ. This CDR3 spans 14 amino acids. Unmatched junction bases numbered 4, after V lost 4 bases and J lost 2 bases. The CDR3: CASSTGQGPYEQYF. In DNA form, the CDR3 reads TGCGCCAGCAGCACGGGACAGGGCCCCTACGAGCAGTACTTC.

There are a few counts of this clone. V usage is TRBV9 and J usage is TRBJ2-3; 14 bases fit TRBD2. J lost 3 bases, V lost 0 bases, and 3 bases had no gene match. Per the germline V gene, CDR1 is SGDLS and CDR2 is YYNGEE. This CDR3 comprises 17 residues. CDR3 DNA sequence: TGTGCCAGCAGCGTAGAGACTAGCGGGAGGGAGACAGATACGCAGTATTTT. It specifies CASSVETSGRETDTQYF.